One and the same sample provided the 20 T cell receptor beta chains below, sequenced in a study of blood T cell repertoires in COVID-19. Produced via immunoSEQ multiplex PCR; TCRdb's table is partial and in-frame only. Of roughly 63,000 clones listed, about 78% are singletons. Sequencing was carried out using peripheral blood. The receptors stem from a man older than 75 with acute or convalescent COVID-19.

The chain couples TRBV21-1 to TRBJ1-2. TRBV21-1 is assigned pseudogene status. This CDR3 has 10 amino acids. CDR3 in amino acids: CATSSVGYTF. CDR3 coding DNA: TGTGCCACGTCTAGCGTTGGCTACACCTTC.

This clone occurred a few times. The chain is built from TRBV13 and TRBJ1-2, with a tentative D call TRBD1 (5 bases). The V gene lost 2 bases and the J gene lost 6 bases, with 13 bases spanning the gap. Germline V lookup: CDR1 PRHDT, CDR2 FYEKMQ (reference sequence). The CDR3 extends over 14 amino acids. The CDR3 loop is CASSLRLRVDGYTF. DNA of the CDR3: TGTGCCAGCAGCTTAAGGCTCAGGGTTGATGGCTACACCTTC.

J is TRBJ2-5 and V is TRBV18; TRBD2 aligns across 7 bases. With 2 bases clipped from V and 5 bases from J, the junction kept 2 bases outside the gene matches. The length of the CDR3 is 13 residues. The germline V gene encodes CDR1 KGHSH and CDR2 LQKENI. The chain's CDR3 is CASSPAGAETQYF. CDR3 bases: TGTGCCAGCTCACCAGCGGGAGCGGAGACCCAGTACTTC. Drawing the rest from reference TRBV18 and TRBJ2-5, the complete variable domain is NAGVMQNPRHLVRRRGQEARLRCSPMKGHSHVYWYRQLPEEGLKFMVYLQKENIIDESGMPKERFSAEFPKEGPSILRIQQVVRGDSAAYFCASSPAGAETQYFGPGTRLLVL.

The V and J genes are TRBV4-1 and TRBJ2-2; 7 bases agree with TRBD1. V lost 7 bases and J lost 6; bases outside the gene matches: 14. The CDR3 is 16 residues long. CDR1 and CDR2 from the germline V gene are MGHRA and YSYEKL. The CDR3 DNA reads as TGCGCCAGCACCCAGGGACAGATGAACAGGGCCGGGGAGCTGTTTTTT. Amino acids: CASTQGQMNRAGELFF.

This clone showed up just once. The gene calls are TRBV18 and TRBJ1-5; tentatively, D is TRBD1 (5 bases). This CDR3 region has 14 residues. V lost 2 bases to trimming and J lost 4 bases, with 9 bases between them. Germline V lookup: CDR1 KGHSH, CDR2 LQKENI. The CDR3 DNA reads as TGTGCCAGCTCACCATTGCCAGGGAATCAGCCCCAGCATTTT. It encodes CASSPLPGNQPQHF.

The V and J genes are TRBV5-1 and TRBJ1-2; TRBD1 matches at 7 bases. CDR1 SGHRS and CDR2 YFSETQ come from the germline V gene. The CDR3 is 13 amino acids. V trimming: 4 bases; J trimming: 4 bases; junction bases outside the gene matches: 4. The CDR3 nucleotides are TGCGCCAGCAGCCGGGACAGCTCCTATGGCTACACCTTC. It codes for CASSRDSSYGYTF. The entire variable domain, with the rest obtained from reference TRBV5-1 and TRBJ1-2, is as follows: KAGVTQTPRYLIKTRGQQVTLSCSPISGHRSVSWYQQTPGQGLQFLFEYFSETQRNKGNFPGRFSGRQFSNSRSEMNVSTLELGDSALYLCASSRDSSYGYTFGSGTRLTVV.

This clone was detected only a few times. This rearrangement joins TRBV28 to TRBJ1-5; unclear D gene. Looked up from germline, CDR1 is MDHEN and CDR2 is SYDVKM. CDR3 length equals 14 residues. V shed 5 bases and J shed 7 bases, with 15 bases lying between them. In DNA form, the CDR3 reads TGTGCCAGCAGTCTTCCGGGCGGGAAACAGCCCCAGCATTTT. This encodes CASSLPGGKQPQHF.

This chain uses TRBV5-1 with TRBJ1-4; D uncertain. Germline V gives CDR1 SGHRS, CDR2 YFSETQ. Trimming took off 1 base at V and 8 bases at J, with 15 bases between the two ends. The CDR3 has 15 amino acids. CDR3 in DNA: TGCGCCAGCAGCTTGTTACGGGGTAATGGCGAAAAACTGTTTTTT. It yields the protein CASSLLRGNGEKLFF.

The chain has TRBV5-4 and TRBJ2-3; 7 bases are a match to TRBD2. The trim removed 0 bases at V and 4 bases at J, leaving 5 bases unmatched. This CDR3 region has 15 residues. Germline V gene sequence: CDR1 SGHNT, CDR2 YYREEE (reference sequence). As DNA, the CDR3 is TGTGCCAGCAGCTTGGCGGGGGGATTGCCAGATACGCAGTATTTT. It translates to CASSLAGGLPDTQYF.

CDR3 sequence reads: CASSLGSGSDTQYF. CDR3 nucleotide sequence: TGTGCCAGCAGCTTAGGGTCAGGGTCAGATACGCAGTATTTT. The rearrangement links TRBV11-2 to TRBJ2-3; D possibly corresponds to TRBD1 (5 bases). Germline V gene lookup returns CDR1 SGHAT and CDR2 FQNNGV. The CDR3 consists of 14 residues. Between the trimmed V and J ends, which lost 1 base and 4 bases, there was a span of 9 bases.

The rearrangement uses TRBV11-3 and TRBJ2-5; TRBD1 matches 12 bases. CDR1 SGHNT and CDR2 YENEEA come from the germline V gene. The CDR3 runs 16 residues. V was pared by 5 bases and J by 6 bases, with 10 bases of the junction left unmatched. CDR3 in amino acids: CASSPGGTGGLKTQYF. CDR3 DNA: TGTGCCAGCAGCCCAGGGGGGACAGGGGGCTTAAAGACCCAGTACTTC.

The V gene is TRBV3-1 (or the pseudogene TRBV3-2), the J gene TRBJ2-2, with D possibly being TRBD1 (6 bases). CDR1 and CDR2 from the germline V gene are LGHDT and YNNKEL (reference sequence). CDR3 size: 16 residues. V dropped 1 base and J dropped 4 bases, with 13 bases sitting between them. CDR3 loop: CASSQVVGASTGELFF. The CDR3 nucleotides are TGTGCCAGCAGCCAAGTCGTGGGGGCGAGCACCGGGGAGCTGTTTTTT.

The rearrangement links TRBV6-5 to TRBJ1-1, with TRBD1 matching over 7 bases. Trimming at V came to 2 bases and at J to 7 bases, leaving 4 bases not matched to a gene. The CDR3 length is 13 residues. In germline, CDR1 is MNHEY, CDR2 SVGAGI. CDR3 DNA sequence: TGTGCCAGCAGTTACGCCAGGGGGAATGAAGCTTTCTTT. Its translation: CASSYARGNEAFF.

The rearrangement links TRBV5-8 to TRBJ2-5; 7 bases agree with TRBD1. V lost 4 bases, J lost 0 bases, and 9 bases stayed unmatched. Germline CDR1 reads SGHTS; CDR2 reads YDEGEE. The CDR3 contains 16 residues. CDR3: CASSRDSRKYQETQYF. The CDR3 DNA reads TGTGCCAGCAGCAGGGACAGCCGAAAGTACCAAGAGACCCAGTACTTC.

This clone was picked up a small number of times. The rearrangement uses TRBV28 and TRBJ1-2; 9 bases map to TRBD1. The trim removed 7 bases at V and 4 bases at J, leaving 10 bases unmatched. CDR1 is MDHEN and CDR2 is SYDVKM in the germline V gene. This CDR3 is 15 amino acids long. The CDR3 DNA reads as TGTGCCAGCACAACCGGGACAGGGTCCCGCTATGGCTACACCTTC. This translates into CASTTGTGSRYGYTF.

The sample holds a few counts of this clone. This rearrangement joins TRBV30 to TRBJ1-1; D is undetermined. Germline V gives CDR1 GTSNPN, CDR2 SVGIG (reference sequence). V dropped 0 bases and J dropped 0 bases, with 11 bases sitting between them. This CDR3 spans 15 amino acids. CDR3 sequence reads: CAWSVRGAMNTEAFF. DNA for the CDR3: TGTGCCTGGAGTGTACGAGGTGCGATGAACACTGAAGCTTTCTTT.

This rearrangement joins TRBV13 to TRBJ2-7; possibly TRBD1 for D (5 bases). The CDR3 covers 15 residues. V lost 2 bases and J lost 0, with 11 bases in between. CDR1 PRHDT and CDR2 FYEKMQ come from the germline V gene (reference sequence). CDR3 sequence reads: CASSLKQGLSYEQYF. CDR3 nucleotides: TGTGCCAGCAGCTTAAAGCAGGGCCTCTCCTACGAGCAGTACTTC.

The CDR3: CASSPHYEQYF. The CDR3 nucleotides read TGTGCCAGCAGTCCCCACTACGAGCAGTACTTC. This chain joins TRBV6-2 or TRBV6-3 and TRBJ2-7, with D hard to call. Germline CDR1 MNHEY, CDR2 SVGEGT. Trimming shortened V by 5 bases and J by 3 bases, and 5 bases separated the two germline ends. The CDR3 has 11 amino acids.

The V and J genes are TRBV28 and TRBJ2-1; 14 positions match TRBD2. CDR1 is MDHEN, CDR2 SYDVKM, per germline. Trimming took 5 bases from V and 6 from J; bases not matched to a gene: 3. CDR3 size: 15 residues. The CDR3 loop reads CASSPTSGGANEQFF. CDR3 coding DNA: TGTGCCAGCAGTCCGACTAGCGGGGGGGCCAATGAGCAGTTCTTC.

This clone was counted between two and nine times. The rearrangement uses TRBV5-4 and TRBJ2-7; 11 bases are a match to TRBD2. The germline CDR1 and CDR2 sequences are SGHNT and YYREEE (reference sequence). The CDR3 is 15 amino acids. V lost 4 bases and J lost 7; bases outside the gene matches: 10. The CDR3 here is CASSGASGGPSEQYF. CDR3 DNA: TGTGCCAGCAGCGGGGCTAGCGGGGGGCCGTCGGAGCAGTACTTC.